These 24 T cell receptor beta chains were sequenced from one sample in a study of regulatory T cells in long-lasting Graves disease. Relying on iRepertoire HTBI primers and Arm-PCR of CDR3 regions, the team built TCR beta libraries. TCRdb used MiXCR to reprocess the multiplex PCR reads, holding one entry per CDR3 protein. The sample includes roughly 400,000 distinct CDR3 sequences, over 12% of them seen just once. Stated time point: newly diagnosed GD, antithyroid drugs for less than 3 months. The TCR library was made from RNA extracted from PBMCs. The sample was also linked to a second study, of T cells in Graves' hyperthyroidism and ophthalmopathy.

The material sequenced was peripheral blood mononuclear cells (PBMCs), taken at new diagnosis, from a patient treated with antithyroid drugs. All receptors derive from a woman aged 40-49 years with Graves disease.

This clonotype came up many times. The chain joins TRBV28 to TRBJ1-1; tentatively, D is TRBD1 (6 bases). CDR1 is MDHEN, CDR2 SYDVKM, per germline. Trimming pared 5 bases from V and 2 bases from J, leaving 18 bases between. The CDR3 spans 16 residues. CDR3 in amino acids: CASSPRLQGPNTEAFF. The CDR3, as DNA: TGTGCCAGCAGTCCCCGACTACAGGGACCAAACACTGAAGCTTTCTTT.

This clonotype came up a few times. The V and J genes are TRBV12-3 or TRBV12-4 and TRBJ1-1; D unclear. V was shortened by 7 bases and J by 2 bases, with 14 bases between the two germline ends. The CDR3 spans 14 residues. CDR3 nucleotides: TGTGCCAGCACGTTAGTTTGGGGAAACACTGAAGCTTTCTTT. This translates into CASTLVWGNTEAFF.

This chain joins TRBV6-5 and TRBJ1-2; 7 nucleotides agree with TRBD1. The junction had 7 bases not matched to a gene; V was cut back by 2 bases and J by 1 base. Germline V lookup: CDR1 MNHEY, CDR2 SVGAGI. The CDR3 is 16 amino acids. CDR3 region: CASSYTQGQINYGYTF. Here the CDR3 DNA reads TGTGCCAGCAGTTACACCCAGGGACAGATTAACTATGGCTACACCTTC.

CDR3 loop: CASSRSFNQPQHF. In DNA form, the CDR3 reads TGTGCCAGTAGTAGGAGTTTCAATCAGCCCCAGCATTTT. The chain uses TRBV19 and TRBJ1-5; no clear D. The CDR3 has 13 residues. V was shortened by 4 bases and J by 3 bases, with 7 bases between the two germline ends. CDR1 and CDR2 (germline): LNHDA, SQIVND (reference sequence).

This clonotype was found many times. J is TRBJ2-7 and V is TRBV20-1, with D possibly matching TRBD2 (6 bases). Germline V gives CDR1 DFQATT, CDR2 SNEGSKA (reference sequence). V gave up 4 bases and J gave up 3 bases, with 13 bases separating them. The CDR3 is made up of 13 amino acids. CDR3 coding DNA: TGCAGTGCTACTGGGGAGGTTTACTACGAGCAGTACTTC. Protein product: CSATGEVYYEQYF.

The chain is built from TRBV7-6 and TRBJ2-1; D possibly corresponds to TRBD2 (5 bases). The V and J ends lost 3 bases and 5 bases respectively, with 14 bases between them. Germline loops: CDR1 SGHVS, CDR2 FNYEAQ. The CDR3 covers 15 residues. The CDR3 is CASSFGRALHNEQFF. DNA for the CDR3: TGTGCCAGCAGCTTCGGGCGGGCACTACACAATGAGCAGTTCTTC.

This clonotype has ten or more counts. The chain couples TRBV28 to TRBJ2-5, with 10 bases identical to TRBD1. CDR3 length: 16 residues. Trimming at V came to 1 base and at J to 1 base, leaving 3 bases not matched to a gene. In germline, CDR1 is MDHEN, CDR2 SYDVKM. CDR3 amino acids: CASSLLGQGVQETQYF. The DNA of the CDR3 is TGTGCCAGCAGTTTATTAGGACAGGGGGTCCAAGAGACCCAGTACTTC.

The rearrangement joins TRBV5-5 to TRBJ2-7; 8 bases map to TRBD1. The trim removed 7 bases at V and 3 bases at J, leaving 6 bases unmatched. The CDR3 is made up of 13 amino acids. CDR1 is SGHKS and CDR2 is YYEKEE in the germline V gene (reference sequence). CDR3 residues: CASSGQGGYEQYF. The CDR3 coding sequence is TGTGCCAGCTCCGGACAGGGAGGCTACGAGCAGTACTTC.

This clonotype was recorded at least ten times. The chain links TRBV28 to TRBJ2-5, with 8 nucleotides matching TRBD2. The CDR3 has 15 amino acids. Germline CDR1 and CDR2: MDHEN and SYDVKM. The ends lost 2 bases at V and 4 bases at J; junction bases unmatched: 6. The DNA of the CDR3 is TGTGCCAGCAGTTTAGACGGGAGGGCCGGAGAGACCCAGTACTTC. The encoded protein is CASSLDGRAGETQYF.

This clonotype was observed many times. V usage is TRBV12-3 or TRBV12-4 and J usage is TRBJ2-1, with TRBD2 matching over 9 bases. Germline trimming cut 5 bases from V and 5 bases from J; bases unmatched to any gene: 4. The CDR3 totals 14 residues. CDR3 sequence reads: CASSRASGDNEQFF. DNA for the CDR3: TGTGCCAGCAGTAGGGCTAGCGGGGACAATGAGCAGTTCTTC.

On this clonotype: A much larger clone sits a single nucleotide away, making a read error possible. The J gene is TRBJ2-1, the V gene TRBV19; perhaps TRBD2 as D (5 bases). The CDR3 has 15 residues. The germline V gene has CDR1 LNHDA and CDR2 SQIVND (reference sequence). CDR3 region: CASSPLLTSYNGQFF. Written as DNA, the CDR3 is TGTGCCTCTAGCCCCCTATTAACTTCCTACAATGGGCAGTTCTTC.

The sample holds many counts of this clonotype. The V call is TRBV11-2, the J call TRBJ2-5, with D possibly being TRBD2 (6 bases). This CDR3 has 17 residues. V gave up 1 base and J gave up 1 base, with 16 bases separating them. Germline V gene sequence: CDR1 SGHAT, CDR2 FQNNGV. The DNA of the CDR3 is TGTGCCAGCAGCTTAGTGGCGGGATATGAATTCCAAGAGACCCAGTACTTC. This codes for CASSLVAGYEFQETQYF.

This clonotype appeared many times. The chain joins TRBV2 to TRBJ2-5, with 7 positions matching TRBD1. Germline V gene lookup returns CDR1 SNHLY and CDR2 FYNNEI. V shed 8 bases and J 2 bases; nucleotides not matched to a gene: 8. CDR3 length: 14 amino acids. The CDR3: CASGSSRGQETQYF. The CDR3 region has the DNA TGTGCCAGCGGGAGCTCCAGGGGGCAAGAGACCCAGTACTTC.

The chain couples TRBV19 to TRBJ1-5, with 8 bases identical to TRBD1. CDR3 length equals 14 residues. The V segment lost 9 bases and the J segment 1 base; nucleotides outside the gene matches: 5. CDR1 is LNHDA and CDR2 is SQIVND in the germline V gene (reference sequence). As DNA, the CDR3 is TGTGCCAGCAATACAGGGGGGAGCAATCAGCCCCAGCATTTT. Its translation: CASNTGGSNQPQHF.

This clonotype came up many times. The chain has TRBV11-3 and TRBJ2-1; perhaps TRBD2 as D (5 bases). V was pared by 5 bases and J by 6 bases, with 11 bases between. Germline CDR1 and CDR2: SGHNT and YENEEA. The CDR3 is 13 amino acids. CDR3 DNA: TGTGCCAGCAGCCGTCGGACTGCCAATGAGCAGTTCTTC. It translates to CASSRRTANEQFF.

This clonotype appeared many times. V is TRBV7-8 and J is TRBJ2-2; tentatively, D is TRBD2 (5 bases). The ends were cut back, 1 base at V and 1 base at J, with 7 bases in the middle. This CDR3 contains 15 residues. CDR1 SGHVS and CDR2 FQNEAQ come from the germline V gene. The CDR3 protein is CASSLEGLNTGELFF. The CDR3 bases are TGTGCCAGCAGCTTAGAAGGACTGAACACCGGGGAGCTGTTTTTT.

At least ten counts were recorded for this clonotype. V and J are TRBV3-1 and TRBJ2-2; perhaps TRBD1 as D (5 bases). There are 16 residues in the CDR3. Germline loops: CDR1 LGHDT, CDR2 YNNKEL (reference sequence). Trimming left V 1 base short and J 4 bases short, with 13 bases between. Here the CDR3 DNA reads TGTGCCAGCAGCCAAGTACCCAGGGCGGTCACCGGGGAGCTGTTTTTT. This encodes CASSQVPRAVTGELFF.

This clonotype has a count of ten or more. The chain combines TRBV15 with TRBJ2-3; TRBD1 agrees at 8 bases. V was clipped by 0 bases and J by 3 bases; unmatched bases: 8. The length of the CDR3 is 17 residues. Looked up from germline, CDR1 is LNHNV and CDR2 is YYDKDF (reference sequence). Here the CDR3 reads CATSRDVRGLGTDTQYF. CDR3 DNA sequence: TGTGCCACCAGCAGAGATGTCAGGGGGCTTGGTACAGATACGCAGTATTTT.

This clonotype was counted at least ten times. The chain couples TRBV5-4 to TRBJ2-6, with D possibly TRBD1 on 6 matching bases. V shed 3 bases and J shed 4 bases, with 14 bases lying between them. Germline CDR1 and CDR2: SGHNT and YYREEE (reference sequence). The CDR3 contains 16 residues. DNA for the CDR3: TGTGCCAGCAGCTCAAGAGGGGGATCCGGGGCCAACGTCCTGACTTTC. This translates into CASSSRGGSGANVLTF. Combining the CDR3 with reference TRBV5-4 and TRBJ2-6 gives the whole variable domain ETGVTQSPTHLIKTRGQQVTLRCSSQSGHNTVSWYQQALGQGPQFIFQYYREEENGRGNFPPRFSGLQFPNYSSELNVNALELDDSALYLCASSSRGGSGANVLTFGAGSRLTVL.

In its sample, this clonotype was seen a few times. The J gene is TRBJ1-2, the V gene TRBV5-4; D unclear. Germline values: CDR1 SGHNT, CDR2 YYREEE (reference sequence). The germline V and J ends were trimmed by 0 bases and 6 bases, with 9 bases remaining between them. This CDR3 spans 13 amino acids. The CDR3 here is CASSLGRPDGYTF. The CDR3 DNA is TGTGCCAGCAGCTTGGGCAGGCCTGATGGCTACACCTTC. The full variable domain, rest sourced from reference TRBV5-4 and TRBJ1-2, is ETGVTQSPTHLIKTRGQQVTLRCSSQSGHNTVSWYQQALGQGPQFIFQYYREEENGRGNFPPRFSGLQFPNYSSELNVNALELDDSALYLCASSLGRPDGYTFGSGTRLTVV.

Many counts were recorded for this clonotype. V and J are TRBV5-4 and TRBJ2-7; D remains ambiguous. In germline, CDR1 is SGHNT, CDR2 YYREEE (reference sequence). Trimming took 2 bases from V and 5 from J, leaving 8 bases between them. The CDR3 sequence is 12 residues long. The CDR3 sequence: CASSFGWDEQYF. CDR3 coding DNA: TGTGCCAGCAGCTTTGGTTGGGACGAGCAGTACTTC.

This clonotype was observed at least ten times. The chain couples TRBV15 to TRBJ2-7; 10 bases are a match to TRBD2. Germline trimming cut 0 bases from V and 0 bases from J; bases unmatched to any gene: 8. The CDR3 is 18 amino acids. The germline V gene has CDR1 LNHNV and CDR2 YYDKDF (reference sequence). The CDR3 nucleotides read TGTGCCACCAGCAGAGATACCCTCACTAGCGGGGACTCCTACGAGCAGTACTTC. As protein: CATSRDTLTSGDSYEQYF.

This clonotype was observed many times. The chain joins TRBV28 to TRBJ1-1, with TRBD1 matching 8 bases. CDR1 MDHEN and CDR2 SYDVKM come from the germline V gene. The CDR3 runs to 15 residues. Losses at the gene ends were 5 bases for V and 2 bases for J; bases not matched to a gene: 7. The CDR3 DNA is TGTGCCAGCAGTCCCCCGGACAGGGCCAACACTGAAGCTTTCTTT. The encoded protein is CASSPPDRANTEAFF.

This clonotype was detected many times. The chain links TRBV5-1 to TRBJ2-5, with a tentative D call TRBD1 (5 bases). V lost 0 bases to trimming and J lost 1 base, with 10 bases between them. CDR3 size: 15 residues. The germline V gene has CDR1 SGHRS and CDR2 YFSETQ. The CDR3 region has the DNA TGCGCCAGCAGCTTGGGACAGAACCCCCAAGAGACCCAGTACTTC. The encoded protein is CASSLGQNPQETQYF.